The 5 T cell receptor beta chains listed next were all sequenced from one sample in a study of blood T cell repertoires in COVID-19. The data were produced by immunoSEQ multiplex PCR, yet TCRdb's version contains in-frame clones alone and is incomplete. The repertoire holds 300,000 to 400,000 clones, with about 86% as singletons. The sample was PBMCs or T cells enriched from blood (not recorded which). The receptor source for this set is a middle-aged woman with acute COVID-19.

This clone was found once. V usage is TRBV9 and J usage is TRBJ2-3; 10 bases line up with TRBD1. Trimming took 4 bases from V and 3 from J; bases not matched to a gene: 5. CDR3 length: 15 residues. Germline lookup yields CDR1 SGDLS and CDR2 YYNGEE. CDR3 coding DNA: TGTGCCAGCAGCCCGCGGACAGGGGGGACAGATACGCAGTATTTT. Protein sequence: CASSPRTGGTDTQYF.

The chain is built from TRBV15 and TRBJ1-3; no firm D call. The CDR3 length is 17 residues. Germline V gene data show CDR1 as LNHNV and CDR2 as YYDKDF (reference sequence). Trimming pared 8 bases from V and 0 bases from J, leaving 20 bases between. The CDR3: CATAIPNVLRSGNTIYF. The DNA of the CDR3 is TGTGCCACCGCCATCCCTAACGTATTACGCTCTGGAAACACCATATATTTT. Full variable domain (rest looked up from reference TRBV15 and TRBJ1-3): DAMVIQNPRYQVTQFGKPVTLSCSQTLNHNVMYWYQQKSSQAPKLLFHYYDKDFNNEADTPDNFQSRRPNTSFCFLDIRSPGLGDTAMYLCATAIPNVLRSGNTIYFGEGSWLTVV.

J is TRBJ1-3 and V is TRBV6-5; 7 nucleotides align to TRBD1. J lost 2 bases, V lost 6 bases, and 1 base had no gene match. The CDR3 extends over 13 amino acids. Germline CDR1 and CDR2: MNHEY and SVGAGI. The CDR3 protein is CASSDRAGNTIYF. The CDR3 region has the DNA TGTGCCAGCAGCGACAGGGCTGGAAACACCATATATTTT.

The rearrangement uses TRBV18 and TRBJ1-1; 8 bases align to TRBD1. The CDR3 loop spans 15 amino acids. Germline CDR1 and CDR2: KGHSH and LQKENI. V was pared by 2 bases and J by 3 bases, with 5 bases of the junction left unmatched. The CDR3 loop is CASSPAQGGYTEAFF. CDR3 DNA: TGTGCCAGCTCACCAGCACAGGGGGGGTACACTGAAGCTTTCTTT.

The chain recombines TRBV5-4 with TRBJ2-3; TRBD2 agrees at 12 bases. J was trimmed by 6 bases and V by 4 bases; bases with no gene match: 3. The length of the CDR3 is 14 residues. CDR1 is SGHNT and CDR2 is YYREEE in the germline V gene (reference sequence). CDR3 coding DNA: TGTGCCAGCAGCCGGGGACTAGCGGGCGATACGCAGTATTTT. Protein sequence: CASSRGLAGDTQYF.